Following are 14 T cell receptor beta chains from one sample sequenced in a study of T-cell reconstitution after alpha-beta-depleted transplantation in children. It was with unique molecular identifiers that the TCRbeta library was prepared. TCRdb fed the PCR reads into MiXCR, producing one record per CDR3 protein. The data contain 700,000 or so distinct CDR3 sequences, about an eighth of them singletons. The sequencing here drew on PBMCs, taken before TCRalphabeta/CD19-depleted stem cell transplant. The source is a girl aged 2 to 10 with congenital amegakaryocytic thrombocytopenia, due to receive a stem cell transplant.

To note about this clonotype: A much larger clone differs by one base, so this may be a read error. This rearrangement joins TRBV7-2 to TRBJ2-1; maybe TRBD2 (6 bases). Germline V gene sequence: CDR1 SGHTA, CDR2 FQGNSA. This CDR3 has 15 amino acids. The CDR3, as DNA: TGTGTCAGCAGCTTATCCCGGGGGTCCTACAATGAGCAGTTCTTC. The encoded protein is CVSSLSRGSYNEQFF.

The chain carries TRBV5-5 and TRBJ2-3; D ambiguous. V was clipped by 2 bases and J by 0 bases, with 13 bases between them. The CDR3 is made up of 16 amino acids. From germline, CDR1 is SGHKS and CDR2 YYEKEE (reference sequence). The CDR3 DNA is TGTGCCAGCAGCTTTTCTCTTCTGGGGAGCACAGATACGCAGTATTTT. Translated: CASSFSLLGSTDTQYF.

This clonotype has at least ten counts. The chain employs TRBV9 and TRBJ2-1, with D perhaps matching TRBD2 (5 bases). The V end lost 0 bases, the J end lost 4 bases, and 8 bases lay between the germline ends. The CDR3 spans 14 residues. CDR1 and CDR2 from the germline V gene are SGDLS and YYNGEE. The CDR3 reads CASSVAAVYNEQFF. CDR3 nucleotide sequence: TGTGCCAGCAGCGTAGCAGCGGTGTACAATGAGCAGTTCTTC. Supplemented by reference TRBV9 and TRBJ2-1, the full variable domain reads DSGVTQTPKHLITATGQRVTLRCSPRSGDLSVYWYQQSLDQGLQFLIQYYNGEERAKGNILERFSAQQFPDLHSELNLSSLELGDSALYFCASSVAAVYNEQFFGPGTRLTVL.

As regards this clonotype: A much larger clone lies a single base off, so this may be a read error. The rearrangement links TRBV24-1 to TRBJ1-2; 7 bases line up with TRBD1. The CDR3 runs to 13 residues. Germline V CDR1 and CDR2: KGHDR, SFDVKD. This chain's CDR3 is CAASEGQYYGYTF. CDR3 nucleotide sequence: TGTGCCGCCAGCGAGGGACAGTACTATGGCTACACCTTC.

This clonotype was detected ten times or more. The V gene is TRBV12-3 or TRBV12-4, the J gene TRBJ2-1; TRBD2 matches 10 bases. Unmatched junction bases numbered 4, after V lost 5 bases and J lost 9 bases. The CDR3 length is 13 residues. The CDR3 region is CASSPGLAFEQFF. The CDR3, as DNA: TGTGCCAGCAGTCCGGGACTAGCGTTTGAGCAGTTCTTC.

This clonotype was recorded a few times. The chain carries TRBV4-1 and TRBJ2-5; no definite D call. Germline CDR1 is MGHRA and CDR2 is YSYEKL. V was clipped by 1 base and J by 5 bases, with 20 bases between them. This CDR3 contains 17 residues. DNA for the CDR3: TGCGCCAGCAGCCAAGTGGGGTCGTCGTTGGGTGCGGAGACCCAGTACTTC. It is translated as CASSQVGSSLGAETQYF.

This clonotype was seen only a few times. V and J are TRBV2 and TRBJ2-7, with 9 bases lining up with TRBD1. The trim removed 5 bases at V and 5 bases at J, leaving 10 bases unmatched. CDR1 is SNHLY, CDR2 FYNNEI, per germline. There are 15 residues in the CDR3. The CDR3 DNA sequence: TGTGCCAGCAGTCGCAACCGGGACAGGGTCCACGAGCAGTACTTC. This translates into CASSRNRDRVHEQYF.

This clonotype was seen once. J is TRBJ2-1 and V is TRBV7-6, with TRBD2 matching over 8 bases. The length of the CDR3 is 15 residues. Germline CDR1 is SGHVS and CDR2 is FNYEAQ. V lost 5 bases to trimming and J lost 9 bases; unmatched junction nucleotides: 12. CDR3 DNA: TGTGCCAGCAGCGGGGGACTAGGTGACTCTGTTGAGCAGTTCTTC. The encoded protein is CASSGGLGDSVEQFF.

At least ten counts were recorded for this clonotype. The V call is TRBV7-6, the J call TRBJ2-3, with D perhaps matching TRBD1 (6 bases). With 2 bases removed from V and 4 bases from J, the gap between germline ends came to 19 bases. Germline V lookup: CDR1 SGHVS, CDR2 FNYEAQ. The CDR3 runs 17 residues. CDR3 protein: CASSLLSPADRADTQYF. Here the CDR3 DNA reads TGTGCCAGCAGCTTATTATCTCCAGCGGACAGAGCAGATACGCAGTATTTT.

The count of this clonotype is one. Just one base apart from a much larger clone, this may be a read error. The chain carries TRBV10-1 and TRBJ2-5, with D perhaps matching TRBD1 or TRBD2 (5 bases each). This CDR3 is built from 16 residues. Trimming removed 0 bases from V and 4 bases from J, with 15 bases in between. Germline-derived CDR1 and CDR2 are WNHNN and SYGVQD (reference sequence). This CDR3 is CASSESSLRGVETQYF. CDR3 DNA sequence: TGCGCCAGCAGTGAGTCGAGTCTTAGAGGGGTAGAGACCCAGTACTTC.

In this sample, this clonotype turned up a few times. The J gene is TRBJ2-1, the V gene TRBV9, with 14 bases aligning to TRBD2. The CDR3 contains 16 residues. Trimming removed 1 base from V and 8 bases from J; junction bases left unmatched: 5. Germline lookup yields CDR1 SGDLS and CDR2 YYNGEE. CDR3 residues: CASSVMGTSGRHEQFF. In DNA, the CDR3 is TGTGCCAGCAGCGTAATGGGGACTAGCGGGAGACATGAGCAGTTCTTC.

In its sample, this clonotype was seen many times. The chain recombines TRBV9 with TRBJ2-2, with TRBD1 matching 9 bases. The CDR3 has 14 residues. V lost 3 bases, J lost 6 bases, and 3 bases stayed unmatched. Germline CDR1 and CDR2: SGDLS and YYNGEE. This chain's CDR3 is CASSAGQGSGELFF. CDR3 DNA sequence: TGTGCCAGCAGCGCAGGACAGGGGTCCGGGGAGCTGTTTTTT.

V and J are TRBV12-3 or TRBV12-4 and TRBJ1-2, with 7 bases fitting TRBD1. J lost 4 bases, V lost 7 bases, and 9 bases had no gene match. This CDR3 is 14 amino acids long. This chain's CDR3 is CASTDREDGYGYTF. DNA for the CDR3: TGTGCCAGCACTGACAGGGAGGACGGCTATGGCTACACCTTC.

There are many counts of this clonotype. The chain is built from TRBV6-5 and TRBJ1-2; D may be TRBD1 (5 bases). V was clipped by 0 bases and J by 8 bases, with 16 bases between them. Germline assignment: CDR1 MNHEY and CDR2 SVGAGI. The CDR3 is 15 amino acids. CDR3 sequence (DNA): TGTGCCAGCAGTTACTCCCGGGAAGGACCAGGGGGCTACACCTTC. It translates to CASSYSREGPGGYTF.